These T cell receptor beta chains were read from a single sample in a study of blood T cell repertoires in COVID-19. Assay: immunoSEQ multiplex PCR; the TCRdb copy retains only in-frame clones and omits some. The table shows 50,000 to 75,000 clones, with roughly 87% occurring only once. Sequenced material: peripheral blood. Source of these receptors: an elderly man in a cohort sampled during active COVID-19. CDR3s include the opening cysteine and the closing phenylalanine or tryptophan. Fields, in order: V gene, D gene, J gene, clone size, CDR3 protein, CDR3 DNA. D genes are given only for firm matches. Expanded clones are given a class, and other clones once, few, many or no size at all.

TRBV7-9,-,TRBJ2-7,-,CASSLVNDRSYEQYF,TGTGCCAGCAGCTTAGTAAACGACAGGTCCTACGAGCAGTACTTC
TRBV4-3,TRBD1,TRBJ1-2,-,CASSQVQGANYGYTF,TGCGCCAGCAGCCAAGTACAGGGGGCTAACTATGGCTACACCTTC
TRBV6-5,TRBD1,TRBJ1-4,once,CASRRQGEEKLFF,TGTGCCAGCAGGAGACAGGGGGAAGAAAAACTGTTTTTT
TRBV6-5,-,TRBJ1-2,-,CASSSGTFLGGGYTF,TGTGCCAGCAGTTCCGGGACTTTTTTAGGAGGAGGCTACACCTTC
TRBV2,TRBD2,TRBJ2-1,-,CASMRTQTSGGRNEQFF,TGTGCCAGCATGAGGACGCAAACTAGCGGGGGGCGGAATGAGCAGTTCTTC
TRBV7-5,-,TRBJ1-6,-,CARSLINLRSSYNSPLHF,TGTGCCAGAAGCTTAATTAATCTCCGGAGCTCCTATAATTCACCCCTCCACTTT
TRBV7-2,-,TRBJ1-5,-,CASQRGQFSNQPQHF,TGTGCCAGCCAGAGAGGGCAGTTCAGCAATCAGCCCCAGCATTTT
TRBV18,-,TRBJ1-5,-,CASSQQGNQPQHF,TGTGCCAGCTCACAACAGGGCAATCAGCCCCAGCATTTT
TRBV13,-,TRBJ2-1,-,CASSFPRGGAGDNEQFF,TGTGCCAGCAGCTTTCCCCGTGGGGGCGCCGGGGACAATGAGCAGTTCTTC
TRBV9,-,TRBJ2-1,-,CASSLRAENEQFF,TGTGCCAGCAGCCTCCGAGCGGAAAATGAGCAGTTCTTC
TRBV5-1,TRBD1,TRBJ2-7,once,CASSPTGVWNSYEQYF,TGCGCCAGCAGCCCCACAGGGGTGTGGAACTCCTACGAGCAGTACTTC
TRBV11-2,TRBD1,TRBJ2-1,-,CASSRGLYNEQFF,TGTGCCAGCAGCAGGGGGCTGTACAATGAGCAGTTCTTC
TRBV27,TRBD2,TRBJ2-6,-,CASSLAGGSGANVLTF,TGTGCCAGCAGTTTAGCGGGGGGCTCTGGGGCCAACGTCCTGACTTTC
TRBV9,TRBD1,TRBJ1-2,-,CASSVGPPGTGAAPTF,TGTGCCAGCAGCGTAGGCCCCCCCGGGACAGGGGCCGCGCCCACCTTC
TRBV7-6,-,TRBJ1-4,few,CASSEAPVGGEKLFF,TGTGCCAGCAGCGAGGCCCCGGTCGGGGGTGAAAAACTGTTTTTT
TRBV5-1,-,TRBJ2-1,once,CASSLRGFRNEQFF,TGCGCCAGCAGCTTGAGGGGATTTCGCAATGAGCAGTTCTTC
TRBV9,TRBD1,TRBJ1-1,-,CASSPGGRTEAFF,TGTGCCAGCAGTCCAGGGGGAAGAACTGAAGCTTTCTTT
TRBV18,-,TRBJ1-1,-,CASSPFGGEDTEAFF,TGTGCCAGCTCACCGTTTGGAGGGGAGGACACTGAAGCTTTCTTT
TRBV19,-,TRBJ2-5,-,CASSIAVKGGQETQYF,TGTGCCAGTAGTATAGCGGTGAAGGGAGGCCAAGAGACCCAGTACTTC
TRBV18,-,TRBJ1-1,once,CASSPPSPNTEAFF,TGTGCCAGCTCACCACCCTCCCCCAACACTGAAGCTTTCTTT
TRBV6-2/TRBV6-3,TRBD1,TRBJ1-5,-,CASSYMDRRNNQPQHF,TGTGCCAGCAGTTATATGGACAGGCGAAACAATCAGCCCCAGCATTTT
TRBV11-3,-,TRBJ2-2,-,CASSVDRLTGELFF,TGTGCCAGCAGCGTCGACAGACTCACCGGGGAGCTGTTTTTT
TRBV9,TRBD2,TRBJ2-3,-,CASSVGSGGSDTQYF,TGTGCCAGCAGCGTAGGTAGCGGGGGATCAGATACGCAGTATTTT
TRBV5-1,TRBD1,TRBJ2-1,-,CASSTDRDRNSYNEQFF,TGCGCCAGCAGCACTGACCGGGACAGGAACTCCTACAATGAGCAGTTCTTC
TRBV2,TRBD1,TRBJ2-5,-,CASTGQGGQETQYF,TGTGCCAGCACGGGACAGGGGGGGCAAGAGACCCAGTACTTC
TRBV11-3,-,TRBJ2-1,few,CASSLDSLYNEQFF,TGTGCCAGCAGCTTGGACAGCTTATACAATGAGCAGTTCTTC
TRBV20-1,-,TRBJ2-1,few,CSANLAGEQFF,TGCAGTGCTAATCTTGCTGGCGAGCAGTTCTTC
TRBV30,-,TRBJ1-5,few,CAWSPITGRQPQHF,TGTGCCTGGAGTCCGATTACAGGGCGTCAGCCCCAGCATTTT
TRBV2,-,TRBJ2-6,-,CASSEAAVDHSGANVLTF,TGTGCCAGCAGTGAAGCGGCGGTAGACCACTCTGGGGCCAACGTCCTGACTTTC
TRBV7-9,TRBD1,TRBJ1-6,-,CASSRLTGGNSPLHF,TGTGCCAGCAGCCGTCTCACAGGGGGTAATTCACCCCTCCACTTT
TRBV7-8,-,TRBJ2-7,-,CASSPRSSSYEQYF,TGTGCCAGCAGCCCGAGGTCGAGCTCCTACGAGCAGTACTTC
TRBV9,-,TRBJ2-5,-,CASSASPSGETQYF,TGTGCCAGCAGCGCGTCCCCTTCGGGGGAGACCCAGTACTTC
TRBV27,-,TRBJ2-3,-,CASSLYRGTDTQYF,TGTGCCAGCAGTTTATATCGAGGGACAGATACGCAGTATTTT